The 26 T cell receptor beta chains below all came from one sample that was sequenced in a study of Ad26.COV2.S vaccination and SARS-CoV-2 variants. The assay was immunoSEQ multiplex PCR, and TCRdb's table has in-frame clones only and misses some. The table lists about 480,000 clones, around 88% of them singletons. Treatment of the sample: around 19 received Ad26.COV2.S at low or high dose, single or two shots; 5 received placebo; per-sample allocation not given. After the first vaccine or placebo injection, samples were drawn on day 63. Sequences were derived from peripheral blood, sampled in a trial of Ad26.COV2.S vaccine versus placebo. These TCRs come from a person between 18 and 65 years old who received the Ad26.COV2.S COVID-19 vaccine or a placebo.

This clone was seen once. V is TRBV5-4 and J is TRBJ1-1; D gene uncertain. CDR3 size: 15 residues. V gave up 0 bases and J gave up 0 bases, with 9 bases separating them. CDR1 is SGHNT, CDR2 YYREEE, per germline (reference sequence). CDR3: CASSLVGPMNTEAFF. The CDR3, as DNA: TGTGCCAGCAGCTTGGTTGGACCCATGAACACTGAAGCTTTCTTT.

In DNA, the CDR3 is TGTGCCAGCAGTTTGACCCGGGGTGGAGAGCAGTACTTC. Residues: CASSLTRGGEQYF. This chain joins TRBV12-3 or TRBV12-4 and TRBJ2-7, with a possible D match to TRBD2 (5 bases). CDR3 length: 13 residues. The V and J ends lost 3 bases and 7 bases respectively, with 13 bases between them.

This CDR3 reads CASSTSITAYNEQFF. As DNA, the CDR3 is TGTGCCAGCAGTACCTCTATCACCGCCTACAATGAGCAGTTCTTC. The chain couples TRBV6-2 or TRBV6-3 to TRBJ2-1, with no clear D. In germline, CDR1 is MNHEY, CDR2 SVGEGT. This CDR3 has 15 amino acids. V lost 5 bases and J lost 2, with 13 bases in between.

The CDR3 is CASSQAIAGGSPSTDTQYF. CDR3 coding DNA: TGCGCCAGCAGCCAAGCAATAGCGGGAGGAAGCCCTAGCACAGATACGCAGTATTTT. The chain couples TRBV4-3 to TRBJ2-3, with TRBD2 matching 10 bases. CDR3 length: 19 amino acids. Germline assignment: CDR1 LGHNA and CDR2 YSLEER. Trimming took 1 base from V and 0 from J; bases not matched to a gene: 10.

V and J are TRBV9 and TRBJ2-2; a weak D match, TRBD2 (6 bases). Germline values: CDR1 SGDLS, CDR2 YYNGEE. Trimming shortened V by 0 bases and J by 6 bases, and 15 bases separated the two germline ends. The CDR3 is 16 residues long. The CDR3 region is CASSVAGASESGELFF. The CDR3 DNA reads TGTGCCAGCAGCGTAGCGGGAGCTTCGGAATCCGGGGAGCTGTTTTTT.

The gene calls are TRBV7-8 and TRBJ2-7; tentatively, D is TRBD1 (6 bases). The V end was cut by 0 bases, the J end by 3 bases, with 12 bases between. Germline loops: CDR1 SGHVS, CDR2 FQNEAQ. This CDR3 contains 15 residues. The CDR3 DNA reads TGTGCCAGCAGCTTAGCGGAGACAGGAATCTACGAGCAGTACTTC. It yields the protein CASSLAETGIYEQYF.

The chain recombines TRBV28 with TRBJ2-4; 16 bases map to TRBD2. The V gene's germline CDR1 is MDHEN and CDR2 SYDVKM. J was trimmed by 10 bases and V by 5 bases; bases with no gene match: 8. This CDR3 spans 16 amino acids. The CDR3 is CASSLQGLAGGRIQYF. CDR3 nucleotide sequence: TGTGCCAGCAGTCTCCAGGGACTAGCGGGAGGGCGAATTCAGTACTTC.

The CDR3 here is CASSDQGTGYGYTF. CDR3 coding DNA: TGTGCCAGCAGCGATCAGGGAACAGGCTATGGCTACACCTTC. V and J are TRBV2 and TRBJ1-2; the D gene is possibly TRBD1 (5 bases). Per the germline V gene, CDR1 is SNHLY and CDR2 is FYNNEI. The CDR3 consists of 14 residues. V lost 6 bases and J 4 bases, leaving 15 bases between the germline ends.

The V gene is TRBV19, the J gene TRBJ1-1, with D tentatively TRBD1 (6 bases). The CDR3 length is 15 residues. Trimming removed 4 bases at V and 4 bases at J, with 16 bases between. CDR1 and CDR2 from the germline V gene are LNHDA and SQIVND (reference sequence). The CDR3 region is CASSTIRGVGTEAFF. The CDR3 nucleotides are TGTGCCAGTAGTACCATCAGGGGAGTCGGCACTGAAGCTTTCTTT.

The rearrangement uses TRBV3-1 (or the pseudogene TRBV3-2) and TRBJ2-1, with D tentatively TRBD1 (7 bases). Trimming removed 1 base at V and 7 bases at J, with 14 bases between. The CDR3 sequence is 15 residues long. CDR1 is LGHDT and CDR2 is YNNKEL in the germline V gene (reference sequence). CDR3 sequence: CASSQGPGGGNEQFF. CDR3 nucleotide sequence: TGTGCCAGCAGCCAAGGCCCAGGGGGAGGAAATGAGCAGTTCTTC.

The table lists this clone with a few counts. This chain uses TRBV27 with TRBJ1-2; a weak D match, TRBD1 (5 bases). Looked up from germline, CDR1 is MNHEY and CDR2 is SMNVEV (reference sequence). The germline V and J ends were trimmed by 6 bases and 8 bases, with 16 bases remaining between them. CDR3 size: 13 residues. The CDR3 nucleotides read TGTGCCAGCAGATCACAGGCGGCCACAGGCTACACCTTC. Its protein is CASRSQAATGYTF.

This chain uses TRBV30 with TRBJ2-1; D is unclear. Germline CDR1 reads GTSNPN; CDR2 reads SVGIG (reference sequence). This CDR3 is built from 11 residues. V was cut by 0 bases and J by 7 bases, with 4 bases left in between. This CDR3 reads CAWSVTNEQFF. For the CDR3, the DNA is TGTGCCTGGAGTGTAACGAATGAGCAGTTCTTC.

V and J are TRBV5-5 and TRBJ2-6; D is ambiguous. Trimming cost V 5 bases and J 2 bases, with 11 bases left between them. Germline CDR1 is SGHKS and CDR2 is YYEKEE (reference sequence). The CDR3 consists of 15 residues. Here the CDR3 reads CASSLTVPGANVLTF. For the CDR3, the DNA is TGTGCCAGCAGTCTAACAGTTCCTGGGGCCAACGTCCTGACTTTC.

For this clone: Different DNA sequences within this sample yield the same CDR3. This rearrangement joins TRBV20-1 to TRBJ2-5, with unresolved D. Germline CDR1 is DFQATT and CDR2 is SNEGSKA (reference sequence). The V end was cut by 5 bases, the J end by 1 base, with 2 bases between. The CDR3 is made up of 10 amino acids. This CDR3 reads CSAAQETQYF. The DNA of the CDR3 is TGCAGTGCTGCCCAAGAGACCCAGTACTTC.

The chain joins TRBV6-1 to TRBJ2-3, with TRBD1 identical over 8 bases. V shed 1 base and J 2 bases; nucleotides not matched to a gene: 8. The germline gives CDR1 MNHNS, CDR2 SASEGT. The CDR3 runs 17 residues. The CDR3, as DNA: TGTGCCAGCAGTGAAGTGGGGACAGGTATTGTCACAGATACGCAGTATTTT. Translated: CASSEVGTGIVTDTQYF.

V is TRBV19 and J is TRBJ2-2; a weak D match, TRBD1 (6 bases). Between the trimmed V and J ends, which lost 3 bases and 3 bases, there was a span of 11 bases. The germline gives CDR1 LNHDA, CDR2 SQIVND (reference sequence). The CDR3 is 15 residues long. Here the CDR3 DNA reads TGTGCCAGTAGTATTCAGGGGCCACACACCGGGGAGCTGTTTTTT. Its protein is CASSIQGPHTGELFF.

The chain couples TRBV30 to TRBJ1-6; the D is unclear. Germline loops: CDR1 GTSNPN, CDR2 SVGIG (reference sequence). Trimming removed 0 bases from V and 7 bases from J, with 13 bases in between. The CDR3 extends over 15 amino acids. The CDR3 region is CAWSVDLVRNSPLHF. The DNA for the CDR3 is TGTGCCTGGAGTGTGGACCTGGTGCGGAATTCACCCCTCCACTTT.

The chain carries TRBV21-1 and TRBJ1-2. TRBV21-1 is noted as a pseudogene. This CDR3 has 13 residues. The CDR3 DNA follows: TGTGCCAGCAAACTGGCATCTAACTATGGCTACACCTTC. This translates into CASKLASNYGYTF.

This sequence joins TRBV15 and TRBJ1-5; 8 bases match TRBD1. The CDR3 is 16 amino acids. J gave up 3 bases and V 5 bases, and 9 bases lay outside the gene matches. In germline, CDR1 is LNHNV, CDR2 YYDKDF (reference sequence). The CDR3, as DNA: TGTGCCACCAGCGGCCTATCGACAGGGGTCAATCAGCCCCAGCATTTT. Protein product: CATSGLSTGVNQPQHF.

The gene calls are TRBV3-1 (or the pseudogene TRBV3-2) and TRBJ2-2; D is ambiguous. The germline CDR1 and CDR2 sequences are LGHDT and YNNKEL (reference sequence). The V and J ends lost 1 base and 7 bases respectively, with 4 bases between them. The CDR3 has 12 residues. In nucleotides, the CDR3 is TGTGCCAGCAGCCAAGCCGACGGGGAGCTGTTTTTT. Translated, it gives CASSQADGELFF.

This chain uses TRBV28 with TRBJ1-4; possible D gene TRBD1, 5 bases. The CDR3 sequence is 15 residues long. In germline, CDR1 is MDHEN, CDR2 SYDVKM. V shed 3 bases and J shed 3 bases, with 11 bases lying between them. The CDR3 region is CASSFRQGANEKLFF. In nucleotides, the CDR3 is TGTGCCAGCAGTTTCCGCCAGGGAGCTAATGAAAAACTGTTTTTT.

The V gene is TRBV10-3, the J gene TRBJ2-2; 8 nucleotides match TRBD1. Germline CDR1 ENHRY, CDR2 SYGVKD. The CDR3 contains 15 residues. Trimming removed 10 bases from V and 1 base from J; junction bases left unmatched: 8. The CDR3 loop reads CATWDRTLNTGELFF. In nucleotides, the CDR3 is TGTGCCACATGGGACAGGACCTTGAACACCGGGGAGCTGTTTTTT.

This sequence joins TRBV19 and TRBJ1-4, with a possible D match to TRBD1 (6 bases). The germline CDR1 and CDR2 sequences are LNHDA and SQIVND (reference sequence). The V end was cut by 5 bases, the J end by 8 bases, with 21 bases between. This CDR3 is built from 16 residues. CDR3 in DNA: TGTGCCAGTAGTCCCCGGGTCGGGGGGCGACGGGAAAAACTGTTTTTT. It specifies CASSPRVGGRREKLFF.

V and J are TRBV15 and TRBJ1-5; D is perhaps TRBD1 (5 bases). Per the germline V gene, CDR1 is LNHNV and CDR2 is YYDKDF (reference sequence). CDR3 length: 16 amino acids. V was shortened by 0 bases and J by 6 bases, with 15 bases between the two germline ends. CDR3 residues: CATSRDETRVGQPQHF. The CDR3 DNA reads TGTGCCACCAGCAGAGATGAAACCAGGGTAGGTCAGCCCCAGCATTTT.

In regard to this clone: This sample includes further DNA sequences coding for the same CDR3. The rearrangement joins TRBV7-2 to TRBJ1-5; 9 nucleotides line up with TRBD1. Germline V lookup: CDR1 SGHTA, CDR2 FQGNSA. This CDR3 has 14 amino acids. With 2 bases clipped from V and 7 bases from J, the junction kept 3 bases outside the gene matches. CDR3 residues: CASSLRQGDQPQHF. CDR3 bases: TGTGCCAGCAGCTTAAGACAGGGGGACCAGCCCCAGCATTTT.

The V gene is TRBV24-1, the J gene TRBJ2-2; D is uncertain. Germline loops: CDR1 KGHDR, CDR2 SFDVKD. The CDR3 extends over 15 amino acids. The V and J ends lost 4 bases and 5 bases respectively, with 13 bases between them. CDR3 bases: TGTGCCACCAGTGAGGCCAAGGGTGGTACCGGGGAGCTGTTTTTT. Translated, it gives CATSEAKGGTGELFF.